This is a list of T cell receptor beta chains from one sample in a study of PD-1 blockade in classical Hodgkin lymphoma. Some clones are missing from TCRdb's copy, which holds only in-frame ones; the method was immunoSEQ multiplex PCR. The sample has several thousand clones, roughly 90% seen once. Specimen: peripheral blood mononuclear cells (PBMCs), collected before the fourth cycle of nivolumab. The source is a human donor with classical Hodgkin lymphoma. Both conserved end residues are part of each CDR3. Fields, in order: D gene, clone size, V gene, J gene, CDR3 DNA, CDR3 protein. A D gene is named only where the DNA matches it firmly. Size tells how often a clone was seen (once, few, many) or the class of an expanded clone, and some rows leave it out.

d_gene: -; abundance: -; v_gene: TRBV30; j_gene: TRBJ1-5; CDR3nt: TGTGCCTTCAGGGTTAGCAATCAGCCCCAGCATTTT; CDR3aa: CAFRVSNQPQHF
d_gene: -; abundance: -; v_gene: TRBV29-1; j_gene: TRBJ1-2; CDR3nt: TGCAGCGTTGGACAGCTTTATGGCTACACCTTC; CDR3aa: CSVGQLYGYTF
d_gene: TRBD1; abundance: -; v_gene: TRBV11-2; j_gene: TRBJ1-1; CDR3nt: TGTGCCAGCAGCGTTCAGGGGGCTGGGGCTTTCTTT; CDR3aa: CASSVQGAGAFF
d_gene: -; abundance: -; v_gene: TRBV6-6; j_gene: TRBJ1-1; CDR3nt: TGTGCCAGCAGTTACCGCACCCGACGGGCGAACACTGAAGCTTTCTTT; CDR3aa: CASSYRTRRANTEAFF
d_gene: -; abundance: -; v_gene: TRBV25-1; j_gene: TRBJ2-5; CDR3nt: TGTGCCAGCAGTGAATGGGGGCAGGGGCTAATGGAGACCCAGTACTTC; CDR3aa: CASSEWGQGLMETQYF
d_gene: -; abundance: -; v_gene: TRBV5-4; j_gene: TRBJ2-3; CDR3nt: TGTGCCAGCAGCTTGGACCGTTTGGGTGATACGCAGTATTTT; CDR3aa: CASSLDRLGDTQYF
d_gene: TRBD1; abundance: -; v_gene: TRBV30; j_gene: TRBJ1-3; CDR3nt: TGTGCCTGGCACAGGGGACTAGCTGGAAACACCATATATTTT; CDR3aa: CAWHRGLAGNTIYF
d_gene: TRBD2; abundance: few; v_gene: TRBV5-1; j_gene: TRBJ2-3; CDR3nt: TGCGCCAGCAGCTTGAGAGCCAGCGGGACTAGCTCTAGCACAGATACGCAGTATTTT; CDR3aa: CASSLRASGTSSSTDTQYF
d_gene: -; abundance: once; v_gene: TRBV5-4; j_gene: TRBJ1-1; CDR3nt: TGCGCCAGCAGCCAAGATAGTCGTGGCACTGAAGCTTTCTTT; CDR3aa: CASSQDSRGTEAFF
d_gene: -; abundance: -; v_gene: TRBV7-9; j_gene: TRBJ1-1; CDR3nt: TGTGCCAGCAGCCCCACACGGGTCCCTGAAGCTTTCTTT; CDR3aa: CASSPTRVPEAFF
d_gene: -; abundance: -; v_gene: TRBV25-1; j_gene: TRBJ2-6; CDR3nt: TGTGCCAGCAGTGAAAGTGGGACTGGGGCCAACGTCCTGACTTTC; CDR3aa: CASSESGTGANVLTF
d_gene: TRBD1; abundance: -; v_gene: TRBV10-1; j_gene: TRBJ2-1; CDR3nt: TGCGCCAGCAGAGACGGGACAGGGATGAATGAGCAGTTCTTC; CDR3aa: CASRDGTGMNEQFF
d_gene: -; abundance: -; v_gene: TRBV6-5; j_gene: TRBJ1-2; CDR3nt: TGTGCCAGCAGTTACCTTGGGGGAGACTATGGCTACACCTTC; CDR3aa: CASSYLGGDYGYTF
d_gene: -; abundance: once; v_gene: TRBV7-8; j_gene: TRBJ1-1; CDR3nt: TGTGCCAGCAGCTTAAGGCAGTTGAACACTGAAGCTTTCTTT; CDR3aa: CASSLRQLNTEAFF
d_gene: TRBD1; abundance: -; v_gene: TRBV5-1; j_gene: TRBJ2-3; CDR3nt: TGCGCCAGCAGCTGGACAGGGGGCACAGATACGCAGTATTTT; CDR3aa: CASSWTGGTDTQYF
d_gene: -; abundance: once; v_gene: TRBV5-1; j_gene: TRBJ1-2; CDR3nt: TGCGCCAGCAGCCAGAACAGGGCTGGCTACACCTTC; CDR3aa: CASSQNRAGYTF
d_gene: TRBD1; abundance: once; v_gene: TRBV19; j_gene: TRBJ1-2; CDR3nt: TGTGCCAGTCGTCACCAGGACAGGTGGAACTATGGCTACACCTTC; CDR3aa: CASRHQDRWNYGYTF
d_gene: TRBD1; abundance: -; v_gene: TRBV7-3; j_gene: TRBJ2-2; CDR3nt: TGTGCCAGCAGCTCTAACAGGGGGCCTAGAAACACCGGGGAGCTGTTTTTT; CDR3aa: CASSSNRGPRNTGELFF
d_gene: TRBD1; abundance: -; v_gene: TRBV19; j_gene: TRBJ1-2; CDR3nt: TGTGCCAGGACAGGGAACTATGGCTACACCTTC; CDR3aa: CARTGNYGYTF
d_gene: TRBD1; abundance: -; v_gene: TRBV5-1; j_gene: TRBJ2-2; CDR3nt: TGCGCCAGCAGCCCGGGACAGGGGACCGGGGAGCTGTTTTTT; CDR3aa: CASSPGQGTGELFF
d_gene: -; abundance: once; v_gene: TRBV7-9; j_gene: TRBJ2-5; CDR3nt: TGTGCCAGCAGCTTAGCAGGGGGAGAGACCCAGTACTTC; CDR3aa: CASSLAGGETQYF
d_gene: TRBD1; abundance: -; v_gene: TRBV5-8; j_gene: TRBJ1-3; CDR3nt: TGTGCCAGCAGCTCCGGACAGGCCTCTGGAAACACCATATATTTT; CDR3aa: CASSSGQASGNTIYF
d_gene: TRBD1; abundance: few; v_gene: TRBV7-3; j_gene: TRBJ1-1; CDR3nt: TGTGCCAGCACCCTTCCGGGACAGGGTACGAACACTGAAGCTTTCTTT; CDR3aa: CASTLPGQGTNTEAFF
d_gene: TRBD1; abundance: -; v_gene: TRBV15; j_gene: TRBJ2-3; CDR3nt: TGTGCCACCAGCTTACCAGGGGGCTGGGGCACAGATACGCAGTATTTT; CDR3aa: CATSLPGGWGTDTQYF
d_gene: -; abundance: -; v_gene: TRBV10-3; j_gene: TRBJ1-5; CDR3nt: TGTGCCATCAGTGACAACAAGGGAACGGGTAGCAATCAGCCCCAGCATTTT; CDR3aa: CAISDNKGTGSNQPQHF
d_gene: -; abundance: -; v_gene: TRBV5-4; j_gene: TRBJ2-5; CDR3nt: TGTGCCAGCAGCGGAAGGGGAAACCAAGAGACCCAGTACTTC; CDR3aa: CASSGRGNQETQYF
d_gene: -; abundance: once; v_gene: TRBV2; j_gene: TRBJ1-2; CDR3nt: TGTGCCAGCAGTGCCAGGGGCGAAAACTATGGCTACACCTTC; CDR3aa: CASSARGENYGYTF
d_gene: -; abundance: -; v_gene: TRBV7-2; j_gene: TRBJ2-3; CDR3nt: TGTGCCAGCAGCTCCGTATCCGGCCGGGGAACAGATACGCAGTATTTT; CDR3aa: CASSSVSGRGTDTQYF
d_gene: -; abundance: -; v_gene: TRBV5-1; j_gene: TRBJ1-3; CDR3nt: TGCGCCAGCAGCTTGCAACAGGGAGATGGAAACACCATATATTTT; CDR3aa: CASSLQQGDGNTIYF
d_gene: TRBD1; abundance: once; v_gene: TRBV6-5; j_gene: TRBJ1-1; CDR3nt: TGTGCCAGCAGTTCCACAGGGGCCACTGAAGCTTTCTTT; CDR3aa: CASSSTGATEAFF
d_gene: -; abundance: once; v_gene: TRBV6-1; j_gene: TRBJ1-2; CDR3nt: TGTGCCAGCAGGCCCGCAGGGAAGGGCGGCTACACCTTC; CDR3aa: CASRPAGKGGYTF
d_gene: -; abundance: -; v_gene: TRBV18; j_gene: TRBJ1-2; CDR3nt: TGTGCCAGCTCACCACAGGGCAATGGCTACACCTTC; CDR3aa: CASSPQGNGYTF
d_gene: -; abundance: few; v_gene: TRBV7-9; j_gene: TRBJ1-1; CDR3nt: TGTGCCAGCAGTATAAACGCCGGGACCTTCTTT; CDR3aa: CASSINAGTFF
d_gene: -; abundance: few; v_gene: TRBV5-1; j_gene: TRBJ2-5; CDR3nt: TGCGCCAGCAGCGGGGAGACCCAGTACTTC; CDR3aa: CASSGETQYF
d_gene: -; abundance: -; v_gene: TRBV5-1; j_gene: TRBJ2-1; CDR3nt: TGCGCCAGCAGCTTGGGCCCCCTTAAGGCCTCCTACAATGAGCAGTTCTTC; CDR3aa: CASSLGPLKASYNEQFF
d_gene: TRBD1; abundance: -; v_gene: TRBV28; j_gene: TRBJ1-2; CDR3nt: TGTGCCAGCAGTTTATGGGCAGGGGGCGGCTATGGCTACACCTTC; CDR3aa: CASSLWAGGGYGYTF
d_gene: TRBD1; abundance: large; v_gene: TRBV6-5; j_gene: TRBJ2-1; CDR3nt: TGTGCCAGCAGTTTGGACAGGGGCCCACGAAATGAGCAGTTCTTC; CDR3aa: CASSLDRGPRNEQFF
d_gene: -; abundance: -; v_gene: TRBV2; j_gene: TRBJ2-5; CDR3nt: TGTGCCAGCAGTGAGGGAGGGGGTCGACAAGAGACCCAGTACTTC; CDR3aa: CASSEGGGRQETQYF
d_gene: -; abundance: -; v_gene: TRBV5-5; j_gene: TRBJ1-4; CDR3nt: TGTGCCAGCAGCTTAGGAACAGGATCTAATGAAAAACTGTTTTTT; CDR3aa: CASSLGTGSNEKLFF
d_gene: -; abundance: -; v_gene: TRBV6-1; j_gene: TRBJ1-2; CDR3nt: TGTGCCAGCAGTGAACTGGGCAGGTCTGATGGCTACACCTTC; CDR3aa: CASSELGRSDGYTF
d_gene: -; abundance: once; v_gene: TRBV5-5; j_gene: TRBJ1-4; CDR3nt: TGTGCCAGCAGCTTTAGCCCCGCAACTAATGAAAAACTGTTTTTT; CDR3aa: CASSFSPATNEKLFF
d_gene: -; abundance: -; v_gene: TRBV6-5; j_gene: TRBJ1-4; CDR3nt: TGTGCCAGCAGCTTCTCGAACCGGCCTCGGGAAAAACTGTTTTTT; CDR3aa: CASSFSNRPREKLFF